These 30 T cell receptor beta chains originate from one sample sequenced in a study of OX40 agonist ivuxolimab in advanced cancers. The data were produced by immunoSEQ multiplex PCR, yet TCRdb's version contains in-frame clones alone and is incomplete. This sample has 60,000 to 65,000 clones, with about nine tenths found just once. Specimen: CD4+ or CD8+ T cells sorted from blood, collected in a trial of the OX40 agonist ivuxolimab. These receptors came from an adult with an advanced solid tumor such as melanoma, head and neck, liver or kidney cancer.

The CDR3 coding sequence is TGTGCCAGCAAATCCACAGATACGCAGTATTTT. Protein sequence: CASKSTDTQYF. The chain has TRBV27 and TRBJ2-3; D is unresolved. The CDR3 is 11 residues long. CDR1 and CDR2 (germline): MNHEY, SMNVEV (reference sequence). Trimming left V 7 bases short and J 2 bases short, with 4 bases between.

Remarks on this clone: An end of the junction differs from the germline gene, which may be a read error. The chain is built from TRBV6-5 and TRBJ2-7; D may be TRBD2 (7 bases). The CDR3 loop spans 13 amino acids. Germline values: CDR1 MNHEY, CDR2 SVGAGI. DNA for the CDR3: TGTGCCGGCAGGGGTAGCGGGTGGTACGAGCAGTACTTC. Translating it yields CAGRGSGWYEQYF.

The V gene is TRBV4-1, the J gene TRBJ2-7, with TRBD2 matching over 9 bases. This CDR3 contains 16 residues. Looked up from germline, CDR1 is MGHRA and CDR2 is YSYEKL. The V gene end was trimmed by 1 base and the J gene end by 2 bases; junction bases not matched to a gene: 6. The CDR3 loop is CASSQGGTSRTYEQYF. The CDR3 region has the DNA TGCGCCAGCAGCCAAGGCGGGACTAGCAGAACCTACGAGCAGTACTTC.

DNA for the CDR3: TGTGCCAGCAGCTTAAGACTAGATATAGATACGCAGTATTTT. It specifies CASSLRLDIDTQYF. V gene TRBV7-6 combines with J gene TRBJ2-3; maybe TRBD2 (6 bases). Trimming left V 2 bases short and J 5 bases short, with 11 bases between. The CDR3 covers 14 residues. In germline, CDR1 is SGHVS, CDR2 FNYEAQ. Combining the CDR3 with reference TRBV7-6 and TRBJ2-3 gives the whole variable domain GAGVSQSPRYKVTKRGQDVALRCDPISGHVSLYWYRQALGQGPEFLTYFNYEAQQDKSGLPNDRFSAERPEGSISTLTIQRTEQRDSAMYRCASSLRLDIDTQYFGPGTRLTVL.

The rearrangement links TRBV6-5 to TRBJ2-7, with D possibly matching TRBD2 (6 bases). Germline V gene sequence: CDR1 MNHEY, CDR2 SVGAGI. Trimming took 5 bases from V and 0 from J, leaving 14 bases between them. CDR3 length: 15 amino acids. CDR3 sequence: CASSAGRLSSYEQYF. In nucleotides, the CDR3 is TGTGCCAGCAGTGCGGGGCGCTTAAGCTCCTACGAGCAGTACTTC.

J is TRBJ2-3 and V is TRBV27; 8 bases agree with TRBD2. The CDR3 has 15 amino acids. V trimming: 1 base; J trimming: 4 bases; junction bases outside the gene matches: 4. Germline V gene data show CDR1 as MNHEY and CDR2 as SMNVEV (reference sequence). The CDR3 reads CASSLWSGSSDTQYF. The CDR3 coding sequence is TGTGCCAGCAGTTTATGGAGCGGGAGCTCAGATACGCAGTATTTT.

The chain is built from TRBV11-2 and TRBJ2-7, with D unresolved. The germline gives CDR1 SGHAT, CDR2 FQNNGV. The CDR3 is 13 residues long. The V and J ends lost 0 bases and 4 bases respectively, with 7 bases between them. This CDR3 reads CASSLDPIYEQYF. CDR3 nucleotides: TGTGCCAGCAGCTTAGACCCTATATACGAGCAGTACTTC.

The chain is built from TRBV19 and TRBJ2-1, with 8 bases lining up with TRBD1. The germline V gene has CDR1 LNHDA and CDR2 SQIVND (reference sequence). V lost 5 bases, J lost 9 bases, and 9 bases stayed unmatched. This CDR3 comprises 14 residues. For the CDR3, the DNA is TGTGCCAGTAGTTTCCCGGGACAGGTTTCTGAGCAGTTCTTC. Translating it yields CASSFPGQVSEQFF.

The chain couples TRBV4-2 to TRBJ2-7; possibly TRBD1 or TRBD2 for D (7 bases each). CDR1 is LGHNA, CDR2 YNFKEQ, per germline. Trimming took 0 bases from V and 1 from J, leaving 13 bases between them. The CDR3 is 16 amino acids. CDR3 residues: CASSQDRQGGSYEQYF. CDR3 sequence (DNA): TGTGCCAGCAGCCAAGATCGACAGGGAGGGTCCTACGAGCAGTACTTC.

The chain links TRBV9 to TRBJ2-1; TRBD1 is a possible D gene (5 bases). The CDR3 spans 15 residues. In germline, CDR1 is SGDLS, CDR2 YYNGEE. Trimming removed 3 bases from V and 6 bases from J, with 16 bases in between. CDR3 protein: CASSALGQVTNEQFF. The CDR3 DNA reads as TGTGCCAGCAGCGCCCTGGGGCAGGTCACCAATGAGCAGTTCTTC.

The chain joins TRBV15 to TRBJ1-1; tentative D call: TRBD1 (5 bases). Trimming took 1 base from V and 6 from J, leaving 15 bases between them. The germline V gene has CDR1 LNHNV and CDR2 YYDKDF (reference sequence). This CDR3 spans 15 amino acids. The CDR3 here is CATSRARGGVAEAFF. In DNA form, the CDR3 reads TGTGCCACCAGCAGAGCTCGGGGGGGGGTGGCTGAAGCTTTCTTT.

V and J are TRBV27 and TRBJ2-5; 9 bases fit TRBD2. The CDR3 has 16 amino acids. Germline CDR1 is MNHEY and CDR2 is SMNVEV (reference sequence). V was clipped by 7 bases and J by 2 bases; unmatched bases: 11. The CDR3 DNA follows: TGTGCCAGCAAACTGGAATCGACTAGCGGACAAGAGACCCAGTACTTC. Translated: CASKLESTSGQETQYF.

Only one count was recorded for this clone. The V call is TRBV10-1, the J call TRBJ2-1; the match to TRBD2 covers 11 bases. CDR1 and CDR2 (germline): WNHNN, SYGVQD (reference sequence). V shed 4 bases, J shed 9 bases, and the junction held 11 bases outside the gene matches. The length of the CDR3 is 16 residues. CDR3 DNA: TGCGCCAGCAGTGTGAAACCGGGACTAGCGGTGCCTGAGCAGTTCTTC. It is translated as CASSVKPGLAVPEQFF.

The CDR3 nucleotides read TGTGCCAGCAGTTTATCGCTTAGATGGGGCACAGATACGCAGTATTTT. Translation gives CASSLSLRWGTDTQYF. The rearrangement links TRBV27 to TRBJ2-3; D is undetermined. V lost 0 bases, J lost 1 base, and 11 bases lay in between. The CDR3 is made up of 16 amino acids. The germline V gene encodes CDR1 MNHEY and CDR2 SMNVEV (reference sequence).

The chain is built from TRBV28 and TRBJ1-2; D not certain. In germline, CDR1 is MDHEN, CDR2 SYDVKM. CDR3 length: 12 amino acids. V was clipped by 4 bases and J by 3 bases, with 6 bases between them. CDR3 nucleotides: TGTGCCAGCAGTTCCATTTACTATGGCTACACCTTC. Translated, it gives CASSSIYYGYTF.

This chain uses TRBV4-1 with TRBJ2-3; 10 bases match TRBD2. With 5 bases clipped from V and 3 bases from J, the junction kept 5 bases outside the gene matches. CDR1 and CDR2 from the germline V gene are MGHRA and YSYEKL. CDR3 length: 15 amino acids. The CDR3 DNA is TGCGCCAGCAGCGTGGTAGCGGGAGGAACAGATACGCAGTATTTT. Its protein product is CASSVVAGGTDTQYF.

The chain carries TRBV10-3 and TRBJ1-5, with 11 bases identical to TRBD1. The germline V gene has CDR1 ENHRY and CDR2 SYGVKD. The CDR3 length is 14 residues. The ends lost 10 bases at V and 7 bases at J; junction bases unmatched: 9. CDR3 sequence: CATSGTGGNQPQHF. CDR3 bases: TGTGCCACCTCCGGGACAGGGGGAAACCAGCCCCAGCATTTT.

The chain combines TRBV6-6 with TRBJ2-2; D is uncertain. V was trimmed by 4 bases and J by 6 bases, leaving 12 bases between them. The CDR3 loop spans 14 amino acids. The V gene's germline CDR1 is MNHNY and CDR2 SVGAGI (reference sequence). The CDR3 protein is CASSWGPNAGELFF. The CDR3, as DNA: TGTGCCAGCAGTTGGGGTCCCAACGCCGGGGAGCTGTTTTTT.

The V call is TRBV6-1, the J call TRBJ1-5; D gene uncertain. The CDR3 runs 15 residues. CDR1 is MNHNS, CDR2 SASEGT, per germline. V lost 10 bases and J 3 bases, leaving 19 bases between the germline ends. The CDR3 loop is CATSKGYTNNQPQHF. CDR3 sequence (DNA): TGTGCCACCTCTAAAGGGTACACAAACAATCAGCCCCAGCATTTT.

The V gene is TRBV9, the J gene TRBJ2-7; weak D call: TRBD1 (6 bases). Germline values: CDR1 SGDLS, CDR2 YYNGEE. The CDR3 has 15 residues. V shed 3 bases and J shed 2 bases, with 15 bases lying between them. Written as DNA, the CDR3 is TGTGCCAGCAGCGAAGCCGGGACACCTGCCTACGAGCAGTACTTC. It translates to CASSEAGTPAYEQYF.

V is TRBV4-2 and J is TRBJ2-3; no firm D call. V shed 4 bases and J shed 1 base, with 6 bases lying between them. Germline assignment: CDR1 LGHNA and CDR2 YNFKEQ. The CDR3 extends over 13 amino acids. The CDR3 loop reads CASSPEGTDTQYF. In nucleotides, the CDR3 is TGTGCCAGCAGCCCTGAGGGCACAGATACGCAGTATTTT.

This chain connects TRBV4-3 to TRBJ2-2; 8 nucleotides agree with TRBD1. The CDR3 is 17 amino acids. V lost 1 base, J lost 2 bases, and 6 bases stayed unmatched. CDR1 and CDR2 (germline): LGHNA, YSLEER. The DNA for the CDR3 is TGCGCCAGCAGCCAAGGAGGACAGGGCGTAAACACCGGGGAGCTGTTTTTT. Its translation is CASSQGGQGVNTGELFF.

This CDR3 reads CASSIPGPPTNEQFF. The CDR3 DNA reads as TGTGCCAGCAGCATCCCCGGGCCACCCACCAATGAGCAGTTCTTC. The chain combines TRBV11-2 with TRBJ2-1, with unresolved D. CDR3 length: 15 amino acids. CDR1 and CDR2 (germline): SGHAT, FQNNGV. Trimming left V 5 bases short and J 6 bases short, with 17 bases between.

The chain is built from TRBV28 and TRBJ2-5; D uncertain. The J call could be wrong; TRBJ2-7 is a better fit for the DNA end. In germline, CDR1 is MDHEN, CDR2 SYDVKM. This CDR3 is 12 amino acids long. The CDR3 spells CASSPHIDEQYF. In DNA form, the CDR3 reads TGTGCCAGCAGTCCCCATATCGACGAGCAGTACTTC.

CDR3 residues: CASSLPSGSWYEQYF. CDR3 DNA: TGTGCCAGCTCACTCCCTAGCGGGAGTTGGTACGAGCAGTACTTC. V and J are TRBV18 and TRBJ2-7, with TRBD2 matching 10 bases. The germline V gene encodes CDR1 KGHSH and CDR2 LQKENI. This CDR3 has 15 residues. The V and J ends lost 4 bases and 4 bases, in that order; junction bases with no gene match: 7.

DNA of the CDR3: TGCAGCGTTGGAAGCGGGAGGGCCTACAATGAGCAGTTCTTC. As protein: CSVGSGRAYNEQFF. The chain is built from TRBV29-1 and TRBJ2-1; 10 nucleotides line up with TRBD2. Germline V gene lookup returns CDR1 SQVTM and CDR2 ANQGSEA. The CDR3 extends over 14 amino acids. V trimming: 4 bases; J trimming: 2 bases; junction bases outside the gene matches: 2.

The chain joins TRBV6-6 to TRBJ2-7, with D possibly TRBD1 on 6 matching bases. From germline, CDR1 is MNHNY and CDR2 SVGAGI (reference sequence). The CDR3 runs 15 residues. Trimming left V 2 bases short and J 2 bases short, with 13 bases between. The CDR3 here is CASSYGPGEAYEQYF. CDR3 coding DNA: TGTGCCAGCAGTTACGGGCCAGGGGAAGCCTACGAGCAGTACTTC.

This chain joins TRBV4-2 and TRBJ2-1; 8 bases line up with TRBD2. CDR1 and CDR2 from the germline V gene are LGHNA and YNFKEQ. V trimming: 1 base; J trimming: 9 bases; junction bases outside the gene matches: 2. This CDR3 comprises 13 residues. CDR3 sequence: CASSQGTSLEQFF. The CDR3, as DNA: TGTGCCAGCAGCCAAGGGACTAGCCTTGAGCAGTTCTTC.

Details on this clone: Different DNA sequences within this sample yield the same CDR3. This rearrangement joins TRBV27 to TRBJ1-5; D uncertain. The V end was cut by 5 bases, the J end by 0 bases, with 5 bases between. CDR3 length: 13 residues. Germline CDR1 and CDR2: MNHEY and SMNVEV (reference sequence). In nucleotides, the CDR3 is TGTGCCAGCAGTCTCAGTAGCAATCAGCCCCAGCATTTT. Protein sequence: CASSLSSNQPQHF.

The rearrangement links TRBV5-1 to TRBJ1-2, with D possibly being TRBD1 (6 bases). The germline gives CDR1 SGHRS, CDR2 YFSETQ. Between the trimmed V and J ends, which lost 0 bases and 2 bases, there was a span of 8 bases. This CDR3 contains 14 residues. This chain's CDR3 is CASSLDTGNYGYTF. In DNA, the CDR3 is TGCGCCAGCAGCTTGGACACAGGGAACTATGGCTACACCTTC.